This paragraph covers one TCR beta chain sequence. The data were obtained in a study of cytomegalovirus exposure and HLA in healthy donors. V dropped 6 bases and J dropped 3 bases, with 13 bases sitting between them. CDR1 is SGHRS and CDR2 is YFSETQ in the germline V gene. This CDR3 spans 13 amino acids. With 60 Vbeta and 13 Jbeta primers, the PCR was carried out. Clones were read by immunoSEQ multiplex PCR, and TCRdb kept only the in-frame ones, dropping some. The sample carries approximately 150,000 clones, 68% recorded once. This chain uses TRBV5-1 with TRBJ2-7; maybe TRBD1 (6 bases). The sample comprised PBMCs. This sequence originates from a man aged 50-59 years in good health and CMV-seronegative. The CDR3 DNA is TGCGCCAGCACCATTGACAGGAACTACGAGCAGTACTTC. It is translated as CASTIDRNYEQYF.